The sequence of this TCR beta chain was determined in a study of blood T cell repertoires in COVID-19. Overall study context: Spain, Italy and the United States supplied samples that represented acute and convalescent COVID-19.

Per the original methods: Nucleated cell counts were estimated from reference gene primer amplification. Sequenced by immunoSEQ multiplex PCR; TCRdb stores in-frame clones only, minus some. D and trimming come from the DNA, and the V and J calls and clone size come from that table. The table includes about 67,000 clones, around 87% detected once. The CDR3 extends over 13 amino acids. The V end was cut by 7 bases, the J end by 7 bases, with 11 bases between. Per germline, CDR1 ENHRY and CDR2 SYGVKD. Sequencing was performed on peripheral blood. V is TRBV10-3 and J is TRBJ1-6; D possibly corresponds to TRBD1 (6 bases). The TCR comes from a man in his fifties with active COVID-19. CDR3 bases: TGTGCCATCACAGGACAGATAAATTCACCCCTCCACTTT. Its protein product is CAITGQINSPLHF.